The 28 T cell receptor beta chains in this list originate from one sample, sequenced in a study of CD8+ T cells in alopecia areata. Following extraction, RNA underwent reverse transcription to cDNA, which served as the sequencing template. Assay used: immunoSEQ multiplex PCR; TCRdb lists only in-frame clones, some missing. There are over 250,000 clones in the sample; 45% to 70% occur only once, and 0.75% to 0.95% lies in the top ten. Treatment defined: oral pan-JAK inhibitor, 5-10 mg twice daily. The starting material was CD4+ T cells sorted from blood, obtained at week 52, from a patient treated with tofacitinib. The receptors were gathered from a human donor with alopecia areata.

The chain recombines TRBV13 with TRBJ1-3; D may be TRBD1 (6 bases). Deletions cut 3 bases from V and 3 bases from J, with 9 bases between. CDR3 length: 14 residues. Germline CDR1 PRHDT, CDR2 FYEKMQ (reference sequence). CDR3 coding DNA: TGTGCCAGCAGCTTTTGGACAGTTGGAAACACCATATATTTT. Its protein product is CASSFWTVGNTIYF.

The chain is built from TRBV4-2 and TRBJ2-5, with D perhaps assigned TRBD1 or TRBD2 (5 bases each). Germline-derived CDR1 and CDR2 are LGHNA and YNFKEQ. Between the trimmed V and J ends, which lost 0 bases and 5 bases, there was a span of 13 bases. The CDR3 runs 15 residues. The CDR3 spells CASSQDGAGIETQYF. In DNA, the CDR3 is TGTGCCAGCAGCCAAGATGGGGCCGGGATCGAGACCCAGTACTTC.

A few counts support this clone. This sequence joins TRBV7-9 and TRBJ2-3, with 8 nucleotides matching TRBD2. CDR1 is SEHNR and CDR2 is FQNEAQ in the germline V gene (reference sequence). The junction had 4 bases not matched to a gene; V was cut back by 3 bases and J by 5 bases. The CDR3 covers 14 residues. The CDR3 sequence is CASSFGGAEDTQYF. As DNA, the CDR3 is TGTGCCAGCAGCTTCGGGGGGGCTGAAGATACGCAGTATTTT.

This chain uses TRBV7-2 with TRBJ1-1, with TRBD1 matching 7 bases. Germline V gene lookup returns CDR1 SGHTA and CDR2 FQGNSA. CDR3 length equals 15 residues. V dropped 6 bases and J dropped 0; count of bases not matched to a gene: 7. CDR3 coding DNA: TGTGCCAGCAGGGTGGTCCAGGGGGTGAACACTGAAGCTTTCTTT. It codes for CASRVVQGVNTEAFF.

The chain joins TRBV2 to TRBJ2-1, with D maybe TRBD1 (6 bases). V was shortened by 6 bases and J by 0 bases, with 12 bases between the two germline ends. The CDR3 spans 15 residues. Germline CDR1 and CDR2: SNHLY and FYNNEI. CDR3 region: CASRMGASSYNEQFF. The CDR3 DNA is TGTGCCAGCAGGATGGGGGCCAGCTCCTACAATGAGCAGTTCTTC.

The rearrangement joins TRBV7-9 to TRBJ2-6, with TRBD1 matching over 7 bases. This CDR3 contains 17 residues. With 5 bases clipped from V and 0 bases from J, the junction kept 7 bases outside the gene matches. The germline V gene has CDR1 SEHNR and CDR2 FQNEAQ (reference sequence). The CDR3: CASSPTGMSSGANVLTF. The DNA for the CDR3 is TGTGCCAGCAGCCCGACAGGGATGAGCTCTGGGGCCAACGTCCTGACTTTC. Based on the CDR3 plus reference TRBV7-9 and TRBJ2-6, the full variable domain is DTGVSQNPRHKITKRGQNVTFRCDPISEHNRLYWYRQTLGQGPEFLTYFQNEAQLEKSRLLSDRFSAERPKGSFSTLEIQRTEQGDSAMYLCASSPTGMSSGANVLTFGAGSRLTVL.

The chain joins TRBV14 to TRBJ2-1; no definite D call. The V gene's germline CDR1 is SGHDN and CDR2 FVKESK. The CDR3 length is 13 residues. Deletions cut 1 base from V and 10 bases from J, with 11 bases between. This CDR3 is CASSQVAREEQFF. The DNA of the CDR3 is TGTGCCAGCAGCCAAGTCGCGAGAGAGGAGCAGTTCTTC.

This clone was seen a handful of times. The rearrangement joins TRBV7-2 to TRBJ2-2; weak D call: TRBD1 (6 bases). CDR3 length: 15 residues. Germline V gene sequence: CDR1 SGHTA, CDR2 FQGNSA. The ends were cut back, 1 base at V and 2 bases at J, with 8 bases in the middle. The CDR3 sequence: CASSLVGGNTGELFF. CDR3 coding DNA: TGTGCCAGCAGCTTAGTAGGGGGTAACACCGGGGAGCTGTTTTTT. The full variable domain, its missing parts supplied by reference TRBV7-2 and TRBJ2-2, is GAGVSQSPSNKVTEKGKDVELRCDPISGHTALYWYRQSLGQGLEFLIYFQGNSAPDKSGLPSDRFSAERTGGSVSTLTIQRTQQEDSAVYLCASSLVGGNTGELFFGEGSRLTVL.

The chain couples TRBV30 to TRBJ1-6; TRBD1 matches 7 bases. The germline gives CDR1 GTSNPN, CDR2 SVGIG (reference sequence). This CDR3 contains 15 residues. V lost 3 bases and J lost 5; bases outside the gene matches: 7. The CDR3 nucleotides are TGTGCCTGGAGCTTAGGGGACAGCAATAATTCACCCCTCCACTTT. This codes for CAWSLGDSNNSPLHF.

The chain combines TRBV6-5 with TRBJ1-1; a possible D gene is TRBD1 (5 bases). Trimming removed 0 bases at V and 8 bases at J, with 19 bases between. Germline values: CDR1 MNHEY, CDR2 SVGAGI. The CDR3 consists of 16 residues. The CDR3 coding sequence is TGTGCCAGCAGTTACTCGAGGGGATCCGGGCTCGCAGAAGCTTTCTTT. Its translation is CASSYSRGSGLAEAFF.

The J gene is TRBJ1-1, the V gene TRBV27; D gene ambiguous. Looked up from germline, CDR1 is MNHEY and CDR2 is SMNVEV (reference sequence). V gave up 3 bases and J gave up 3 bases, with 8 bases separating them. The CDR3 runs to 13 residues. In DNA form, the CDR3 reads TGTGCCAGCAGTTTCCAGATTTACACTGAAGCTTTCTTT. Translated: CASSFQIYTEAFF.

The chain carries TRBV10-3 and TRBJ1-1, with 7 bases lining up with TRBD1. There are 12 residues in the CDR3. J was trimmed by 1 base and V by 10 bases; bases with no gene match: 3. Germline CDR1 reads ENHRY; CDR2 reads SYGVKD. The chain's CDR3 is CATHRGNTEAFF. As DNA, the CDR3 is TGTGCCACCCACAGGGGGAACACTGAAGCTTTCTTT.

CDR3 sequence reads: CASSLGPGKEKLFF. CDR3 DNA sequence: TGTGCCAGCAGCTTGGGCCCTGGCAAAGAAAAACTGTTTTTT. The chain has TRBV7-2 and TRBJ1-4; D is unresolved. V was cut by 3 bases and J by 8 bases, with 13 bases left in between. CDR3 length equals 14 residues. The germline V gene has CDR1 SGHTA and CDR2 FQGNSA. Using reference TRBV7-2 and TRBJ1-4 for the parts outside the CDR3, the full variable domain is GAGVSQSPSNKVTEKGKDVELRCDPISGHTALYWYRQSLGQGLEFLIYFQGNSAPDKSGLPSDRFSAERTGGSVSTLTIQRTQQEDSAVYLCASSLGPGKEKLFFGSGTQLSVL.

J is TRBJ2-5 and V is TRBV11-2; no definite D call. Trimming shortened V by 5 bases and J by 0 bases, and 13 bases separated the two germline ends. Germline CDR1 is SGHAT and CDR2 is FQNNGV. The CDR3 loop spans 15 amino acids. The CDR3 nucleotides read TGTGCCAGCAGCCCCAACCGACACTACCAAGAGACCCAGTACTTC. This encodes CASSPNRHYQETQYF.

This chain joins TRBV27 and TRBJ1-2; D gene ambiguous. Germline V lookup: CDR1 MNHEY, CDR2 SMNVEV (reference sequence). Trimming removed 5 bases from V and 2 bases from J, with 18 bases in between. The CDR3 is 16 amino acids. The CDR3 DNA sequence: TGTGCCAGCAGTAGTTTGCGGACCGGCTGGAACTATGGCTACACCTTC. Its translation is CASSSLRTGWNYGYTF.

CDR3 sequence: CSVWVTGTEKLFF. The CDR3 DNA sequence: TGCAGCGTTTGGGTGACAGGGACTGAAAAACTGTTTTTT. V gene TRBV29-1 combines with J gene TRBJ1-4, with 7 bases identical to TRBD1. The CDR3 spans 13 residues. V shed 5 bases, J shed 7 bases, and the junction held 7 bases outside the gene matches. From germline, CDR1 is SQVTM and CDR2 ANQGSEA.

The genes are TRBV25-1 and TRBJ2-7, with D possibly TRBD1 on 6 matching bases. The CDR3 consists of 12 residues. Trimming pared 7 bases from V and 1 base from J, leaving 8 bases between. Looked up from germline, CDR1 is MGHDK and CDR2 is SYGVNS. CDR3 DNA: TGTGCCAGCACTGACAGGTCCTACGAGCAGTACTTC. Encoded protein: CASTDRSYEQYF.

This sequence joins TRBV29-1 and TRBJ2-3, with TRBD2 matching over 9 bases. Per the germline V gene, CDR1 is SQVTM and CDR2 is ANQGSEA. V dropped 3 bases and J dropped 2; count of bases not matched to a gene: 3. The CDR3 sequence is 14 residues long. The CDR3, as DNA: TGCAGCGTTGATTCTAGCGGGATCACAGATACGCAGTATTTT. Its protein is CSVDSSGITDTQYF.

The chain couples TRBV25-1 to TRBJ1-2, with TRBD1 identical over 9 bases. The CDR3 has 14 amino acids. The ends lost 5 bases at V and 6 bases at J; junction bases unmatched: 7. Germline V lookup: CDR1 MGHDK, CDR2 SYGVNS. CDR3 DNA sequence: TGTGCCAGCAGTCCACCGGGACAGGGCAATGGCTACACCTTC. Translation gives CASSPPGQGNGYTF.

The rearrangement joins TRBV5-6 to TRBJ2-3, with TRBD2 as a possible D gene (7 bases). The CDR3 is 15 residues long. CDR1 SGHDT and CDR2 YYEEEE come from the germline V gene. V lost 1 base and J 3 bases, leaving 12 bases between the germline ends. In DNA form, the CDR3 reads TGTGCCAGCAGCTTGCCGGGGGGCAGTACAGATACGCAGTATTTT. It yields the protein CASSLPGGSTDTQYF.

This rearrangement joins TRBV7-9 to TRBJ1-6; D is undetermined. Trimming stripped 5 bases from V and 8 bases from J, with 7 bases between. Germline-derived CDR1 and CDR2 are SEHNR and FQNEAQ (reference sequence). This CDR3 contains 12 residues. CDR3 amino acids: CASSPQHSPLHF. CDR3 DNA: TGTGCCAGCAGCCCACAGCATTCACCCCTCCACTTT. The whole variable domain, remainder taken from reference TRBV7-9 and TRBJ1-6, is DTGVSQNPRHKITKRGQNVTFRCDPISEHNRLYWYRQTLGQGPEFLTYFQNEAQLEKSRLLSDRFSAERPKGSFSTLEIQRTEQGDSAMYLCASSPQHSPLHFGNGTRLTVT.

The chain is built from TRBV2 and TRBJ1-1; 8 bases agree with TRBD1. The CDR3 runs 15 residues. Trimming took 6 bases from V and 2 from J; bases not matched to a gene: 8. CDR1 and CDR2 from the germline V gene are SNHLY and FYNNEI. The CDR3 coding sequence is TGTGCCAGCAGCCGCCTCGGACAGGGTAACACTGAAGCTTTCTTT. It yields the protein CASSRLGQGNTEAFF.

This chain uses TRBV29-1 with TRBJ1-2, with D hard to call. The ends were cut back, 3 bases at V and 4 bases at J, with 9 bases in the middle. Germline CDR1 reads SQVTM; CDR2 reads ANQGSEA. The CDR3 runs to 12 residues. The CDR3 is CSVDLRPYGYTF. The CDR3 region has the DNA TGCAGCGTTGACCTTAGGCCCTATGGCTACACCTTC.

V usage is TRBV29-1 and J usage is TRBJ2-7; 7 bases line up with TRBD1. Losses at the gene ends were 5 bases for V and 4 bases for J; bases not matched to a gene: 5. The CDR3 extends over 12 amino acids. Germline V gene sequence: CDR1 SQVTM, CDR2 ANQGSEA. CDR3 sequence: CSVLQGQYEQYF. The CDR3 nucleotides read TGCAGCGTTCTACAGGGACAGTACGAGCAGTACTTC.

The genes are TRBV29-1 and TRBJ2-7, with 7 bases aligning to TRBD1. Germline assignment: CDR1 SQVTM and CDR2 ANQGSEA. V lost 3 bases, J lost 0 bases, and 8 bases stayed unmatched. The CDR3 is made up of 15 amino acids. Here the CDR3 reads CSVEGHWDSSYEQYF. CDR3 sequence (DNA): TGCAGCGTTGAGGGCCATTGGGACAGCTCCTACGAGCAGTACTTC.

The CDR3 is CASSLETGGSINSPLHF. CDR3 nucleotides: TGTGCCAGCAGCTTGGAGACAGGGGGAAGCATTAATTCACCCCTCCACTTT. The chain is built from TRBV5-4 and TRBJ1-6, with 9 bases fitting TRBD1. In germline, CDR1 is SGHNT, CDR2 YYREEE (reference sequence). The CDR3 is made up of 17 amino acids. With V trimmed by 0 bases and J by 6 bases, 7 bases remained unmatched. The full variable domain, completed using reference TRBV5-4 and TRBJ1-6, is ETGVTQSPTHLIKTRGQQVTLRCSSQSGHNTVSWYQQALGQGPQFIFQYYREEENGRGNFPPRFSGLQFPNYSSELNVNALELDDSALYLCASSLETGGSINSPLHFGNGTRLTVT.

The rearrangement links TRBV10-3 to TRBJ1-3; 7 positions match TRBD1. From germline, CDR1 is ENHRY and CDR2 SYGVKD. This CDR3 contains 16 residues. V shed 0 bases and J 0 bases; nucleotides not matched to a gene: 2. CDR3 in DNA: TGTGCCATCAGTGAGTCCGGGACAGTCTCTGGAAACACCATATATTTT. Its protein product is CAISESGTVSGNTIYF.

The chain couples TRBV6-1 to TRBJ2-7, with D unresolved. With 2 bases removed from V and 1 base from J, the gap between germline ends came to 9 bases. The germline gives CDR1 MNHNS, CDR2 SASEGT. The CDR3 length is 14 residues. CDR3 region: CASSEHPDSYEQYF. The CDR3 coding sequence is TGTGCCAGCAGTGAACACCCAGATTCCTACGAGCAGTACTTC.